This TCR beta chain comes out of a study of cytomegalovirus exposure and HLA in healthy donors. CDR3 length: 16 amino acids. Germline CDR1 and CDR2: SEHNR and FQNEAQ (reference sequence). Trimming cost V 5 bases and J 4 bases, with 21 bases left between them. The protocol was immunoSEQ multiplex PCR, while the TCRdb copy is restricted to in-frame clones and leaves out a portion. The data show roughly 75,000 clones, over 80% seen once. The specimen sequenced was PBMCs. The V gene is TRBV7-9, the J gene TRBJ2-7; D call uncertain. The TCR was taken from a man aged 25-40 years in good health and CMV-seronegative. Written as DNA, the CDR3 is TGTGCCAGCAGCACAGATCTCGTGCCTAAGCCGTACGAGCAGTACTTC. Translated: CASSTDLVPKPYEQYF.